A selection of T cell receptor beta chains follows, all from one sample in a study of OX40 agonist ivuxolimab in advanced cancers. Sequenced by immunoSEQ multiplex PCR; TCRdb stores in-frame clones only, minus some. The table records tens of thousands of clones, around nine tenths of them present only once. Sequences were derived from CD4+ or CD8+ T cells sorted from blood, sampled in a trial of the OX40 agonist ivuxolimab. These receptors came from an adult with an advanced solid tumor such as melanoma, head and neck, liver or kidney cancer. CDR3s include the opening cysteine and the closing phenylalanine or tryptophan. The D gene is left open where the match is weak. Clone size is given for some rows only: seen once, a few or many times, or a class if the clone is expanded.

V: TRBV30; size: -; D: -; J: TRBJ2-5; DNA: TGTGCCTGGAGTGCTAGCCCCGGGGGGCTAGAGACCCAGTACTTC; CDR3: CAWSASPGGLETQYF
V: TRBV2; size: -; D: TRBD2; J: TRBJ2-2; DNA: TGTGCCAGCAGTGTAGGACTAGCGGGCACCGGGGAGCTGTTTTTT; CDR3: CASSVGLAGTGELFF
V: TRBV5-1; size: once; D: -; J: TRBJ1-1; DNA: TGCGCCAGCAGCTTAAGGTCCGGGACGGTGAACACTGAAGCTTTCTTT; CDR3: CASSLRSGTVNTEAFF
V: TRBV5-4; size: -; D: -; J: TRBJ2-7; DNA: TGTGCCAGCAGCTTAATAGACACGGTATCCTACGAGCAGTACTTC; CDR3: CASSLIDTVSYEQYF
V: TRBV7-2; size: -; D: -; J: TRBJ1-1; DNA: TGTGCCAGCAGCTTAGAGGCCGGAGGCGCTTTCTTT; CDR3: CASSLEAGGAFF
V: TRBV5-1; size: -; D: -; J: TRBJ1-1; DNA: TGCGCCAGCAGCCCGGGACGTCACACTGAAGCTTTCTTT; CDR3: CASSPGRHTEAFF
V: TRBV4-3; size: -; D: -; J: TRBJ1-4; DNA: TGCGCCAGCAGCCAAGATCTGTGGCCGGAAAAACTGTTTTTT; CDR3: CASSQDLWPEKLFF
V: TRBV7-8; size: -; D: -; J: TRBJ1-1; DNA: TGTGCCAGCAGCTTAGTGCTGGAGGGAGCTTTCTTT; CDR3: CASSLVLEGAFF
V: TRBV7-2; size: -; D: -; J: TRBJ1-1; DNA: TGTGCCAGCAGCCCCGGTTTAATTGGGGGACGTCTAAGGTGGGCTTTCTTT; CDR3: CASSPGLIGGRLRWAFF
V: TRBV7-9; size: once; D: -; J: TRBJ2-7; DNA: TGTGCCAGCTCCCTGGACGTATCCCTAAACCCCTACGAGCAGTACTTC; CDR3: CASSLDVSLNPYEQYF
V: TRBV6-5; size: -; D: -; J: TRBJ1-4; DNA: TGTGCCAGCATGGCTCCAGGAGAGGAAAAACTGTTTTTT; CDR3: CASMAPGEEKLFF
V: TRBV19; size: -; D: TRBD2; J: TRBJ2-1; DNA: TGTGCCAGTAGTATATCGGCTAGCGGGAGCGGAGAGCAGTTCTTC; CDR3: CASSISASGSGEQFF
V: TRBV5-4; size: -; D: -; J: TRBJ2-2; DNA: TGTGCCAGCAGCTTCTTCGCCGGAAGCCCCGTGAGCGGGGAGCTGTTTTTT; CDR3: CASSFFAGSPVSGELFF
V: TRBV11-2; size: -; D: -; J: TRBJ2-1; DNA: TGTGCCAGCAGCTTAGAAGTGGGGCCCCACAATGAGCAGTTCTTC; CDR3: CASSLEVGPHNEQFF
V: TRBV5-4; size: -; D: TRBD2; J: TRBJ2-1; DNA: TGTGCCAGCAGCTTGGGTAGCGGGAACTCCTACAATGAGCAGTTCTTC; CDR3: CASSLGSGNSYNEQFF
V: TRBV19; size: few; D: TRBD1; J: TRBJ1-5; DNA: TGTGCCAGTAGCGGACAGGCAGGGCAGCCCCAGCATTTT; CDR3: CASSGQAGQPQHF
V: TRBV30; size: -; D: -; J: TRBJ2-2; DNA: TGTGCCTGGAGCCCTAACACCGGGGAGCTGTTTTTT; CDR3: CAWSPNTGELFF
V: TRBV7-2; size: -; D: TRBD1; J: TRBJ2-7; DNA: TGTGCCAGCAGCTTTACAGGGGATGCGAGGACCTACGAGCAGTACTTC; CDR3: CASSFTGDARTYEQYF
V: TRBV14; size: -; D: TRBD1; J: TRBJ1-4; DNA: TGTGCCAGCAGCCGGGGACAGGGGGGAGAAAAACTGTTTTTT; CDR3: CASSRGQGGEKLFF
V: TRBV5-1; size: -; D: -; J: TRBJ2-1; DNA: TGCGCCAGCACCTTGGCGATGGGCGCAACGGGTGAGCAGTTCTTC; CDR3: CASTLAMGATGEQFF
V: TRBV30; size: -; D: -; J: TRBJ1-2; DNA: TGTGCCTGGAGTGTAGGAAGAGGGCTTGGCTACACCTTC; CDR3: CAWSVGRGLGYTF
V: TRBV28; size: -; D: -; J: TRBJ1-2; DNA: TGTGCCAGCAGCCTCCTGCAAACGGGTGGCTACACCTTC; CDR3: CASSLLQTGGYTF
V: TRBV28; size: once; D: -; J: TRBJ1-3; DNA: TGTGCCAGCAGTCAGGCCGCGGGGGTCACCATATATTTT; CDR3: CASSQAAGVTIYF
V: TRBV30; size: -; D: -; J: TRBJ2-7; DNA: TGTGCCTGGAGTGGTGGGGTCCACGAGCAGTACTTC; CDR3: CAWSGGVHEQYF
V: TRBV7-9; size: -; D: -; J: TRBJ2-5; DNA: TGTGCCAGCAGCCCCACGACCGCAGGGGTTTTGGAGACCCAGTACTTC; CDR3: CASSPTTAGVLETQYF
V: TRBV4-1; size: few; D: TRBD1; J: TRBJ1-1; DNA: TGCGCCAGCAGCAGGACAGGGTCCGAAGCTTTCTTT; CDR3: CASSRTGSEAFF
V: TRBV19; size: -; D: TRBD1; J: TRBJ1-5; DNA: TGTGCCAGTAGTGGACAGGCTGGTAGCAATCAGCCCCAGCATTTT; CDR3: CASSGQAGSNQPQHF
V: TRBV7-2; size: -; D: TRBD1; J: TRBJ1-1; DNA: TGTGCCAGCAGTCTCGATACACAGGGGCCGAACACTGAAGCTTTCTTT; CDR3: CASSLDTQGPNTEAFF
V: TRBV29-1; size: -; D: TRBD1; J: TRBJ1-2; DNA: TGCAGCTTCCTGTATACGGGACAGGGGTTCTATGGCTACACCTTC; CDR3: CSFLYTGQGFYGYTF